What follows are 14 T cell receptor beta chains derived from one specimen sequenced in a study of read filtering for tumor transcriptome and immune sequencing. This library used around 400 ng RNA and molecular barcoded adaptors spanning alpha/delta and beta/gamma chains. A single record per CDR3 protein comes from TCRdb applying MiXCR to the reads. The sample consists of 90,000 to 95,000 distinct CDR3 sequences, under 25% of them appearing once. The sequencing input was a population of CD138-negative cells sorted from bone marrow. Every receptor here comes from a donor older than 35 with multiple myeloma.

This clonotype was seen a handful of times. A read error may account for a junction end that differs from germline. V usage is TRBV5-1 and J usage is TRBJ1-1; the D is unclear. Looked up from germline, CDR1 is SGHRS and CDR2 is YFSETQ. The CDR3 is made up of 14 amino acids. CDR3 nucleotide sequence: TGCGCCAGCAGCTTGGGACAACTGAACGCTGAAGCTTTCTTT. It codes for CASSLGQLNAEAFF.

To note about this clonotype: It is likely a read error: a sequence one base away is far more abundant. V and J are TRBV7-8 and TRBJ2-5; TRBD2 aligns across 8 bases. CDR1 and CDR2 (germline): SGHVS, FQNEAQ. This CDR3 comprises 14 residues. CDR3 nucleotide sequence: TGTGCCAGCAGCTCCGGGGGGGCACAAGAGACCCAGCACTTC. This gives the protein CASSSGGAQETQHF.

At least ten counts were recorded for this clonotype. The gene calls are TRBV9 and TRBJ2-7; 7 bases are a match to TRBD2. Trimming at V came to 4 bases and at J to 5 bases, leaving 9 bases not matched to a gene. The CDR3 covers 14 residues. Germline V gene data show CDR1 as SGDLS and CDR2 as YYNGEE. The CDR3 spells CASSLTSDPNEQYF. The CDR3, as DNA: TGTGCCAGCAGCCTTACTAGCGACCCTAACGAGCAGTACTTC. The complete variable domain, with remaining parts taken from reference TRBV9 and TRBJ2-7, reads DSGVTQTPKHLITATGQRVTLRCSPRSGDLSVYWYQQSLDQGLQFLIQYYNGEERAKGNILERFSAQQFPDLHSELNLSSLELGDSALYFCASSLTSDPNEQYFGPGTRLTVT.

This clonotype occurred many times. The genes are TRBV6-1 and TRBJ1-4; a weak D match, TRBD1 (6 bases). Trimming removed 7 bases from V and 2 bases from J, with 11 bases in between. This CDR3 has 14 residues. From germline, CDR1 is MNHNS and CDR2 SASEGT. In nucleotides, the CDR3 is TGTGCCAGCAAAACAGGGTCTACTAATGAAAAACTGTTTTTT. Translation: CASKTGSTNEKLFF.

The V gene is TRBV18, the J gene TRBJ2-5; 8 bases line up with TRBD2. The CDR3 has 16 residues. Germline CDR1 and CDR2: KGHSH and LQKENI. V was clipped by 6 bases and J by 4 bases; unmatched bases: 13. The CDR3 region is CASSPTIERGLETQYF. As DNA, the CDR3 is TGTGCCAGCTCGCCAACGATAGAGCGGGGGTTAGAGACCCAGTACTTC.

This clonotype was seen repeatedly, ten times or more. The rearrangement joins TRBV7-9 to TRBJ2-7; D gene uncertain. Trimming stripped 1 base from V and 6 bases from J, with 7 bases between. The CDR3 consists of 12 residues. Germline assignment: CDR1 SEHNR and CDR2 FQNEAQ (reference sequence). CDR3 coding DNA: TGTGCCAGCAGCTTAGTAGTCAGCGAGCAGTACTTC. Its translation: CASSLVVSEQYF.

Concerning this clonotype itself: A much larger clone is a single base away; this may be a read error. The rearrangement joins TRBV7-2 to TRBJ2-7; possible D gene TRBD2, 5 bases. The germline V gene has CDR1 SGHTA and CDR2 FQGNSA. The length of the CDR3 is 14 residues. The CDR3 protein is CVSSSPGFSYEQYF. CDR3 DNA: TGTGTCAGCAGCTCCCCGGGGTTCTCCTACGAGCAGTACTTC.

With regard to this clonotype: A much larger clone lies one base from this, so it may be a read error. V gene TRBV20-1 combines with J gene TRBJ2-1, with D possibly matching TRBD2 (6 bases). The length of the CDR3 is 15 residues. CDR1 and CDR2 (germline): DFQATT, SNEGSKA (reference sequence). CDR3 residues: CSARDWQGLYNEQLF. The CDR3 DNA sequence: TGCAGTGCTAGAGATTGGCAGGGACTTTACAATGAGCAGCTCTTC.

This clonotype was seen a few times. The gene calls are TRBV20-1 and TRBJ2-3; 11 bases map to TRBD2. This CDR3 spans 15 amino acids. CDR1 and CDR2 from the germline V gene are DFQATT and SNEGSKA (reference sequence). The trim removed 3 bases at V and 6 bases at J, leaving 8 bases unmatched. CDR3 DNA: TGCAGTGCTAGTGGGACTAGCGGATTACGCGATACGCAGTATTTT. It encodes CSASGTSGLRDTQYF.

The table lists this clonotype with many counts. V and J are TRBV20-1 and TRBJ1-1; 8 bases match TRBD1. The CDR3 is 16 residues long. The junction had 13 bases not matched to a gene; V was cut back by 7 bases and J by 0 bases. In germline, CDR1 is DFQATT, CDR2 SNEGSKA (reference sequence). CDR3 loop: CSGKTGVVIMNTEAFF. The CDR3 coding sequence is TGCAGTGGGAAGACAGGGGTCGTCATAATGAACACTGAAGCTTTCTTT.

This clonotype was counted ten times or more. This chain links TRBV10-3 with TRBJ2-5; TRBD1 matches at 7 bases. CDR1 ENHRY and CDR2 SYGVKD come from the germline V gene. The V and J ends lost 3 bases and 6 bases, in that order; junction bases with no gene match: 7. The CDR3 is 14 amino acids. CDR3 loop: CAISDSPGQKTQYF. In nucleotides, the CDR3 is TGTGCCATCAGTGATTCTCCGGGACAGAAGACCCAGTACTTC.

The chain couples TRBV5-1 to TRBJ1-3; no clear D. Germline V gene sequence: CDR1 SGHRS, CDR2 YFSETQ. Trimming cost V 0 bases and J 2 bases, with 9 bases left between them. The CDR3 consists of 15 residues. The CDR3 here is CASSLDGGPGNTIYF. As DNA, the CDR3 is TGCGCCAGCAGCTTGGACGGAGGCCCTGGAAACACCATATATTTT.

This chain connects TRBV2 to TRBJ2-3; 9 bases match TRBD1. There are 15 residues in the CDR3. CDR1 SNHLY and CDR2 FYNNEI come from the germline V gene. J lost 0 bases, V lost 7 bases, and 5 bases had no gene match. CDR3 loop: CASKDRGASTDTQYF. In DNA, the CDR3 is TGTGCCAGCAAGGACAGGGGTGCCAGCACAGATACGCAGTATTTT.

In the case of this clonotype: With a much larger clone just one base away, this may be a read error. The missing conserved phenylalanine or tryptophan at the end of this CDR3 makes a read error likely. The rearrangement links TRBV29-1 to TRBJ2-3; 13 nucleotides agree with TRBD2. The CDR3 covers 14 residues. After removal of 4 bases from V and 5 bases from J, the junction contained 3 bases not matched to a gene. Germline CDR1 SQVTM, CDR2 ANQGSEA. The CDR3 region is CSVVRTSGRDTQYL. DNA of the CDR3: TGCAGCGTTGTTAGGACTAGCGGGAGAGATACGCAGTATTTA.